Here is one T cell receptor beta chain with its context. CDR1 and CDR2 (germline): ENHRY, SYGVKD. Trimming cost V 0 bases and J 11 bases; bases outside gene matches: 4. CDR3 length: 13 residues. The protocol was immunoSEQ multiplex PCR, while the TCRdb copy is restricted to in-frame clones and leaves out a portion. The sample consists of approximately 65,000 clones, about 81% of them appearing once. This entry belongs to a study of blood T cell repertoires in COVID-19. The origin of this receptor is an elderly man with acute or convalescent COVID-19. The sequencing sample was made of peripheral blood. This chain uses TRBV10-3 with TRBJ1-1, with 9 bases identical to TRBD1. The CDR3 nucleotides are TGTGCCATCAGTGAGTCCGTGGGACAGGGCGCTTTCTTT. It translates to CAISESVGQGAFF.